One and the same sample provided the 29 T cell receptor beta chains below, sequenced in a study of PD-1 blockade in classical Hodgkin lymphoma (dated by TCRdb to 2020 to 2021). Library preparation used the immunoSEQ multiplex PCR assay. The source is immuneACCESS, and TCRdb retained only in-frame sequences with V and J called. Part of the clones is not carried over; for the studies checked, unresolved V genes explain less than half of this, and the remainder is unexplained. Present in this sample are tens of thousands of clones, approximately 80% of which were seen just once. Of the sample, roughly 8% falls within the top ten clones. Read against the paper, the sample's time point label means: cycle 2 day 1 (C2D1) of nivolumab. Every trial patient had relapsed after autologous stem cell transplantation, and cohorts A, B and C differed in prior brentuximab vedotin exposure. The sequencing here drew on peripheral blood mononuclear cells (PBMCs), taken before the second cycle of nivolumab. The receptors shown here come from a human donor with classical Hodgkin lymphoma.

This clone has only a few counts. The chain couples TRBV19 to TRBJ1-4; D remains ambiguous. CDR3 length: 10 residues. CDR1 and CDR2 (germline): LNHDA, SQIVND (reference sequence). V was pared by 7 bases and J by 6 bases, with 3 bases between. The CDR3 reads CASMDEKLFF. In nucleotides, the CDR3 is TGTGCCAGTATGGATGAAAAACTGTTTTTT. The full variable domain, with the rest looked up from reference TRBV19 and TRBJ1-4, is DGGITQSPKYLFRKEGQNVTLSCEQNLNHDAMYWYRQDPGQGLRLIYYSQIVNDFQKGDIAEGYSVSREKKESFPLTVTSAQKNPTAFYLCASMDEKLFFGSGTQLSVL.

The chain is built from TRBV21-1 and TRBJ2-1; the table's D call of TRBD1 was not tested on the DNA. TRBV21-1 is described as a pseudogene. CDR3 length: 17 amino acids. This CDR3 is CASSKEVRDRGNNEQFF. DNA for the CDR3: TGTGCCAGCAGCAAAGAAGTCCGGGACAGGGGTAACAATGAGCAGTTCTTC.

The CDR3 is CASSTRGWASTDTQYF. The CDR3 DNA reads TGTGCCAGCAGTACCCGAGGGTGGGCTAGCACAGATACGCAGTATTTT. The rearrangement joins TRBV5-4 to TRBJ2-3; TRBD2 might be the D (5 bases). The CDR3 sequence is 16 residues long. V was pared by 5 bases and J by 0 bases, with 16 bases between. In germline, CDR1 is SGHNT, CDR2 YYREEE (reference sequence).

The gene calls are TRBV30 and TRBJ1-5, with 10 bases lining up with TRBD1. V gave up 2 bases and J gave up 6 bases; unmatched junction bases: 4. The germline gives CDR1 GTSNPN, CDR2 SVGIG (reference sequence). CDR3 length: 14 amino acids. CDR3 DNA sequence: TGTGCCTGGAGTAGGACAGGGGGTTTTCAGCCCCAGCATTTT. It is translated as CAWSRTGGFQPQHF. Using reference TRBV30 and TRBJ1-5 for the parts outside the CDR3, the full variable domain is SQTIHQWPATLVQPVGSPLSLECTVEGTSNPNLYWYRQAAGRGLQLLFYSVGIGQISSEVPQNLSASRPQDRQFILSSKKLLLSDSGFYLCAWSRTGGFQPQHFGDGTRLSIL.

The genes are TRBV11-2 and TRBJ1-1, with D uncertain. Between the trimmed V and J ends, which lost 3 bases and 0 bases, there was a span of 8 bases. Germline CDR1 and CDR2: SGHAT and FQNNGV. The CDR3 sequence is 14 residues long. CDR3 sequence: CASSFSGMNTEAFF. In DNA, the CDR3 is TGTGCCAGCAGCTTCTCGGGAATGAACACTGAAGCTTTCTTT.

J is TRBJ1-1 and V is TRBV15; 7 nucleotides match TRBD1. J gave up 0 bases and V 1 base, and 8 bases lay outside the gene matches. The CDR3 sequence is 17 residues long. Germline V gives CDR1 LNHNV, CDR2 YYDKDF (reference sequence). The CDR3 nucleotides are TGTGCCACCAGCAGAGGAGAAGGGGGCCTGATGAACACTGAAGCTTTCTTT. It translates to CATSRGEGGLMNTEAFF.

The V call is TRBV5-4, the J call TRBJ1-1, with TRBD1 as a possible D gene (5 bases). With 4 bases removed from V and 3 bases from J, the gap between germline ends came to 16 bases. Germline assignment: CDR1 SGHNT and CDR2 YYREEE (reference sequence). The CDR3 is made up of 15 amino acids. The CDR3 region has the DNA TGTGCCAGCAGCCCGACCACAGGAGATTACACTGAAGCTTTCTTT. Its translation is CASSPTTGDYTEAFF.

The chain links TRBV15 to TRBJ2-6, with D perhaps TRBD1 or TRBD2 (6 bases each). V was trimmed by 3 bases and J by 0 bases, leaving 12 bases between them. Per germline, CDR1 LNHNV and CDR2 YYDKDF (reference sequence). The CDR3 length is 17 residues. CDR3 nucleotide sequence: TGTGCCACCAGCAGGGGGGGACAAGGCTCTGGGGCCAACGTCCTGACTTTC. This encodes CATSRGGQGSGANVLTF. Drawing the rest from reference TRBV15 and TRBJ2-6, the complete variable domain is DAMVIQNPRYQVTQFGKPVTLSCSQTLNHNVMYWYQQKSSQAPKLLFHYYDKDFNNEADTPDNFQSRRPNTSFCFLDIRSPGLGDTAMYLCATSRGGQGSGANVLTFGAGSRLTVL.

In this sample, this clone turned up once. V and J are TRBV6-6 and TRBJ1-1; D gene unclear. Germline V CDR1 and CDR2: MNHNY, SVGAGI (reference sequence). The germline V and J ends were trimmed by 2 bases and 5 bases, with 6 bases remaining between them. The CDR3 totals 12 residues. The CDR3 reads CASSYGGTEAFF. CDR3 bases: TGTGCCAGCAGTTACGGCGGGACTGAAGCTTTCTTT.

This chain joins TRBV25-1 and TRBJ2-3; 10 bases match TRBD2. Germline V gene data show CDR1 as MGHDK and CDR2 as SYGVNS. Trimming removed 3 bases from V and 2 bases from J; junction bases left unmatched: 5. The CDR3 loop spans 16 amino acids. The CDR3 region has the DNA TGTGCCAGCAGTGAGTATAGCGGGGGGCCCACAGATACGCAGTATTTT. Protein product: CASSEYSGGPTDTQYF.

The chain combines TRBV18 with TRBJ1-3, with 8 nucleotides matching TRBD1. Per the germline V gene, CDR1 is KGHSH and CDR2 is LQKENI. This CDR3 comprises 15 residues. The V gene end was trimmed by 4 bases and the J gene end by 3 bases; junction bases not matched to a gene: 5. The CDR3 region is CASSRRQGNGNTIYF. The CDR3 nucleotides read TGTGCCAGCTCACGTAGACAGGGGAATGGAAACACCATATATTTT.

The V gene is TRBV4-3, the J gene TRBJ1-6, with D uncertain. V lost 3 bases to trimming and J lost 4 bases, with 10 bases between them. Germline loops: CDR1 LGHNA, CDR2 YSLEER. The CDR3 spans 15 residues. The CDR3 sequence is CASSQGPSYNSPLHF. Written as DNA, the CDR3 is TGCGCCAGCAGCCAGGGTCCGTCGTATAATTCACCCCTCCACTTT.

By share, this clone ranks as large (0.1 to 1%). This chain uses TRBV19 with TRBJ1-4, with no clear D. The germline gives CDR1 LNHDA, CDR2 SQIVND (reference sequence). The CDR3 is 15 residues long. Between the trimmed V and J ends, which lost 0 bases and 7 bases, there was a span of 12 bases. The CDR3: CASSIEKGIGEKLFF. CDR3 DNA: TGTGCCAGTAGTATAGAGAAAGGGATCGGTGAAAAACTGTTTTTT.

The chain couples TRBV28 to TRBJ1-1, with a tentative D call TRBD1 (5 bases). V gave up 6 bases and J gave up 6 bases, with 20 bases separating them. Germline-derived CDR1 and CDR2 are MDHEN and SYDVKM. The CDR3 runs 15 residues. The CDR3 loop is CASSHLGGKSAEAFF. The DNA of the CDR3 is TGTGCCAGCAGCCATTTGGGGGGGAAATCCGCTGAAGCTTTCTTT.

CDR3 in DNA: TGTGCCAGCAACCCCATCCGCAGCCCAGATACGCAGTATTTT. Amino acids: CASNPIRSPDTQYF. The chain carries TRBV6-6 and TRBJ2-3; D not certain. CDR1 and CDR2 from the germline V gene are MNHNY and SVGAGI (reference sequence). The germline V and J ends were trimmed by 7 bases and 4 bases, with 15 bases remaining between them. The CDR3 totals 14 residues.

The chain couples TRBV7-9 to TRBJ1-1, with unresolved D. CDR3 size: 12 residues. The germline V gene encodes CDR1 SEHNR and CDR2 FQNEAQ (reference sequence). Trimming cost V 1 base and J 10 bases, with 10 bases left between them. The CDR3 DNA reads TGTGCCAGCAGCTTAGTTCGGGTACGAGCTTTCTTT. Translating gives CASSLVRVRAFF.

V usage is TRBV7-2 and J usage is TRBJ1-1, with D perhaps TRBD1 (5 bases). The CDR3 sequence is 13 residues long. V dropped 0 bases and J dropped 7 bases, with 9 bases sitting between them. Germline V gene data show CDR1 as SGHTA and CDR2 as FQGNSA. The CDR3 protein is CASSLAGAVEAFF. The CDR3 DNA reads TGTGCCAGCAGCTTAGCTGGGGCAGTTGAAGCTTTCTTT.

V gene TRBV9 combines with J gene TRBJ2-3, with D maybe TRBD2 (7 bases). Per the germline V gene, CDR1 is SGDLS and CDR2 is YYNGEE. The CDR3 has 14 amino acids. Trimming removed 0 bases at V and 6 bases at J, with 11 bases between. The CDR3 nucleotides read TGTGCCAGCAGCGTAGTGGGGAGGGGGGATACGCAGTATTTT. It is translated as CASSVVGRGDTQYF.

The rearrangement uses TRBV6-5 and TRBJ2-3; possible D gene TRBD2, 7 bases. CDR1 is MNHEY, CDR2 SVGAGI, per germline. V lost 2 bases and J lost 4, with 13 bases in between. This CDR3 spans 15 amino acids. DNA for the CDR3: TGTGCCAGCAGTTACGGGCGGGGGCGTGCAGATACGCAGTATTTT. It encodes CASSYGRGRADTQYF.

This clone has only a few counts. The chain joins TRBV7-6 to TRBJ1-4, with D possibly TRBD1 on 5 matching bases. The V end lost 3 bases, the J end lost 8 bases, and 10 bases lay between the germline ends. Germline CDR1 is SGHVS and CDR2 is FNYEAQ. The CDR3 is 13 residues long. The CDR3 spells CASSLQGDEKLFF. DNA for the CDR3: TGTGCCAGCAGCTTGCAGGGAGACGAAAAACTGTTTTTT.

This clone was seen a single time. J is TRBJ2-5 and V is TRBV7-2, with 11 bases matching TRBD2. The CDR3 spans 17 residues. CDR1 SGHTA and CDR2 FQGNSA come from the germline V gene. Trimming at V came to 1 base and at J to 10 bases, leaving 14 bases not matched to a gene. Here the CDR3 DNA reads TGTGCCAGCAGCTTAGAACTAGCGGGGGCAGGGACGAGAGGCCAGTACTTC. This encodes CASSLELAGAGTRGQYF.

The CDR3: CASSLEGTEKLFF. In DNA form, the CDR3 reads TGTGCCAGCAGCTTGGAGGGGACTGAAAAACTGTTTTTT. The chain combines TRBV5-4 with TRBJ1-4, with D perhaps matching TRBD1 (5 bases). This CDR3 is 13 amino acids long. Trimming took off 0 bases at V and 7 bases at J, with 7 bases between the two ends. In germline, CDR1 is SGHNT, CDR2 YYREEE (reference sequence).

The V gene is TRBV10-3, the J gene TRBJ1-2; the D gene is possibly TRBD1 (6 bases). The CDR3 sequence is 13 residues long. Between the trimmed V and J ends, which lost 0 bases and 8 bases, there was a span of 10 bases. Germline values: CDR1 ENHRY, CDR2 SYGVKD. In nucleotides, the CDR3 is TGTGCCATCAGTGAGTCAAGGACAGAGGGCTACACCTTC. This codes for CAISESRTEGYTF.

The CDR3 DNA follows: TGTGCCAGCAGCTTTTCTAGGGGGCCAGGGGAGAACACTGAAGCTTTCTTT. The encoded protein is CASSFSRGPGENTEAFF. The rearrangement uses TRBV7-9 and TRBJ1-1; 7 bases map to TRBD1. The germline V gene encodes CDR1 SEHNR and CDR2 FQNEAQ (reference sequence). V trimming: 3 bases; J trimming: 1 base; junction bases outside the gene matches: 11. The CDR3 contains 17 residues.

J is TRBJ2-1 and V is TRBV10-2; TRBD1 agrees at 7 bases. CDR1 is WSHSY, CDR2 SAAADI, per germline. The CDR3 length is 12 residues. The V gene end was trimmed by 6 bases and the J gene end by 5 bases; junction bases not matched to a gene: 1. CDR3 sequence: CASRGQNNEQFF. The CDR3 bases are TGCGCCAGCAGGGGACAGAACAATGAGCAGTTCTTC.

The chain carries TRBV19 and TRBJ2-2; 8 bases fit TRBD1. Germline-derived CDR1 and CDR2 are LNHDA and SQIVND (reference sequence). The CDR3 loop spans 17 amino acids. The trim removed 6 bases at V and 2 bases at J, leaving 11 bases unmatched. The CDR3 reads CASRRRRDRINTGELFF. CDR3 DNA: TGTGCCAGTAGGCGGCGCCGGGACAGGATAAACACCGGGGAGCTGTTTTTT.

This clone was observed a single time. The chain uses TRBV7-2 and TRBJ2-3; tentatively, D is TRBD2 (6 bases). This CDR3 is 16 amino acids long. Germline V gene data show CDR1 as SGHTA and CDR2 as FQGNSA. The V end was cut by 5 bases, the J end by 0 bases, with 15 bases between. The CDR3 here is CASSLNGGRSTDTQYF. The CDR3 DNA reads TGTGCCAGCAGCCTAAACGGAGGGCGGAGCACAGATACGCAGTATTTT.

This clone appeared once. The chain joins TRBV4-3 to TRBJ2-7; D gene unclear. The CDR3 runs to 14 residues. With 3 bases removed from V and 6 bases from J, the gap between germline ends came to 15 bases. The V gene's germline CDR1 is LGHNA and CDR2 YSLEER. The CDR3 nucleotides read TGCGCCAGCAGCCAGACCCACGATATCGGCGAGCAGTACTTC. This codes for CASSQTHDIGEQYF.

The chain has TRBV5-4 and TRBJ2-5, with 10 bases fitting TRBD1. Trimming removed 0 bases from V and 7 bases from J; junction bases left unmatched: 0. This CDR3 region has 13 residues. Germline CDR1 is SGHNT and CDR2 is YYREEE (reference sequence). Here the CDR3 reads CASSLGTGGTQYF. DNA for the CDR3: TGTGCCAGCAGCTTGGGGACAGGGGGGACCCAGTACTTC.